This TCR beta chain was found in a study of lymphopenia after photon versus proton radiotherapy. Study-wide results and limits: After lymphocyte nadir, photon-treated repertoires showed oligoclonal expansion, especially CD8+ Temra. Authors raise, but do not show, better survival with proton therapy. Under photons, naive T cells and diversity fell while effector/memory populations rose. Post-nadir TCR diversity decline inversely tracked overall survival among those who died.

As to this clone: The antigen remains unidentified.

CDR3 size: 13 residues. Germline V gene data show CDR1 as SQVTM and CDR2 as ANQGSEA. Trimming removed 4 bases at V and 6 bases at J, with 13 bases between. TCRdb's copy holds only in-frame clones and misses some; the assay was immunoSEQ multiplex PCR. Of more than 30,000 clones in the sample, 89% were seen once. The specimen comprised peripheral blood, sampled from a patient treated with proton-based radiotherapy. V gene TRBV29-1 combines with J gene TRBJ1-5; maybe TRBD1 (6 bases). This receptor was obtained from a woman between 65 and 79 years old with pancreatic cancer. Some clones in this sample may be carry-over from other donors' samples. The CDR3 DNA reads as TGCAGCGTTGGAGGGGGGGCCGGTCAGCCCCAGCATTTT. This translates into CSVGGGAGQPQHF.